This T cell receptor (beta chain) was found in a study of shared clonotypes between healthy human individuals. Sequencing was performed with immunoSEQ multiplex PCR; in TCRdb, only in-frame clones are kept and a portion is missing. In the table there are 2 million to 2.5 million clones, nearly 97% of which are singletons. CDR1 and CDR2 (germline): SEHNR, FQNEAQ (reference sequence). The CDR3 is 18 amino acids. With V trimmed by 1 base and J by 1 base, 9 bases remained unmatched. V and J are TRBV7-9 and TRBJ2-3; TRBD2 aligns across 9 bases. The sequencing sample was made of naive CD4+ T cells sorted from blood. Subset given: CD45RA+ positively selected. The TCR comes from a man younger than 35 in good health. CDR3 loop: CASSLVPPAGGGTDTQYF. In DNA, the CDR3 is TGTGCCAGCAGCTTAGTACCCCCGGCGGGGGGGGGCACAGATACGCAGTATTTT.